The 27 T cell receptor beta chains below come from one sample, sequenced in a study of T-cell memory formation after mild COVID-19. TCRdb reprocessed the 5' RACE reads via MiXCR and lists one record per CDR3 protein. Seen here are some 160,000 distinct CDR3 sequences, roughly 30% observed once, and the top ten hold more than 10%. Material for sequencing was PBMCs or a T cell subset sorted from them (not recorded which). Source of these receptors: an adult woman who had mild COVID-19 (a few samples of this study predate the infection). Cell type and time point are not known.

This clonotype was seen only a few times. The chain employs TRBV29-1 and TRBJ1-1, with D hard to call. CDR1 and CDR2 (germline): SQVTM, ANQGSEA. The V end was cut by 3 bases, the J end by 5 bases, with 13 bases between. CDR3 length equals 13 residues. The CDR3 sequence: CSVELQEGTEAFF. The DNA of the CDR3 is TGCAGCGTTGAGTTGCAGGAAGGAACTGAAGCTTTCTTT.

This clonotype has only a few counts. The CDR3 DNA reads TGTGCCACCAGTGCTGGGGCCGGAAACACTGAAGCTTTCTTT. Translating it yields CATSAGAGNTEAFF. The chain joins TRBV24-1 to TRBJ1-1, with D perhaps TRBD1 (5 bases). Germline V gives CDR1 KGHDR, CDR2 SFDVKD. The V gene lost 5 bases and the J gene lost 2 bases, with 11 bases spanning the gap. CDR3 length: 14 residues.

This clonotype was seen only a few times. The genes are TRBV2 and TRBJ2-3; tentatively, D is TRBD2 (5 bases). The V and J ends lost 6 bases and 0 bases respectively, with 13 bases between them. The CDR3 extends over 15 amino acids. Per the germline V gene, CDR1 is SNHLY and CDR2 is FYNNEI. The CDR3 loop reads CASRSQDFSTDTQYF. Written as DNA, the CDR3 is TGTGCCAGCAGAAGCCAGGACTTCAGCACAGATACGCAGTATTTT. Full variable domain (outside the CDR3, taken from reference TRBV2 and TRBJ2-3): EPEVTQTPSHQVTQMGQEVILRCVPISNHLYFYWYRQILGQKVEFLVSFYNNEISEKSEIFDDQFSVERPDGSNFTLKIRSTKLEDSAMYFCASRSQDFSTDTQYFGPGTRLTVL.

This clonotype was seen a handful of times. The V and J genes are TRBV5-1 and TRBJ2-1; 7 nucleotides agree with TRBD1. From germline, CDR1 is SGHRS and CDR2 YFSETQ. With V trimmed by 5 bases and J by 8 bases, 13 bases remained unmatched. CDR3 length: 15 residues. CDR3 coding DNA: TGCGCCAGCAGTGAGAGGGGGCTTCGCGGCGATGAGCAGTTCTTC. This gives the protein CASSERGLRGDEQFF.

This rearrangement joins TRBV18 to TRBJ2-7; D not certain. V was pared by 0 bases and J by 3 bases, with 12 bases between. Per the germline V gene, CDR1 is KGHSH and CDR2 is LQKENI. There are 15 residues in the CDR3. The CDR3 DNA sequence: TGTGCCAGCTCACCACCGGCAGCTGCTATCTACGAGCAGTACTTC. Translation: CASSPPAAAIYEQYF.

This clonotype came up once. V usage is TRBV6-2 or TRBV6-3 and J usage is TRBJ2-4; maybe TRBD2 (5 bases). V was trimmed by 6 bases and J by 1 base, leaving 10 bases between them. From germline, CDR1 is MNHEY and CDR2 SVGEGT. CDR3 length equals 14 residues. The CDR3 DNA sequence: TGTGCCAGCAGCCTATGGAGGGCCAAAAACATTCAGTACTTC. Translating it yields CASSLWRAKNIQYF.

This clonotype was observed a handful of times. V and J are TRBV7-7 and TRBJ2-2; D gene ambiguous. This CDR3 comprises 13 residues. V was pared by 5 bases and J by 4 bases, with 8 bases between. Germline V gene data show CDR1 as SSHAT and CDR2 as FNYEAQ (reference sequence). CDR3 region: CASSAQVTGELFF. In nucleotides, the CDR3 is TGTGCCAGCAGCGCCCAGGTCACCGGGGAGCTGTTTTTT.

There are a few counts of this clonotype. The rearrangement links TRBV14 to TRBJ1-2, with TRBD1 matching 10 bases. The J segment lost 14 bases and the V segment lost 4 bases, leaving 10 bases of the junction unmatched. CDR3 length equals 13 residues. CDR1 and CDR2 from the germline V gene are SGHDN and FVKESK. The CDR3 loop is CASSLGTGVIMTF. CDR3 DNA sequence: TGTGCCAGCAGCCTAGGGACAGGGGTCATAATGACCTTC.

This clonotype came up a few times. CDR3 region: CSAEGVSVGTGELFF. DNA for the CDR3: TGCAGCGCTGAGGGAGTTTCGGTGGGGACCGGGGAGCTGTTTTTT. The chain is built from TRBV29-1 and TRBJ2-2, with D perhaps matching TRBD2 (5 bases). The CDR3 contains 15 residues. V lost 7 bases and J 5 bases, leaving 20 bases between the germline ends. Germline assignment: CDR1 SQVTM and CDR2 ANQGSEA.

J is TRBJ2-2 and V is TRBV5-5, with 8 bases identical to TRBD2. V trimming: 2 bases; J trimming: 0 bases; junction bases outside the gene matches: 0. Per the germline V gene, CDR1 is SGHKS and CDR2 is YYEKEE (reference sequence). The CDR3 covers 15 residues. CDR3 loop: CASSLLAANTGELFF. For the CDR3, the DNA is TGTGCCAGCAGCTTACTAGCGGCGAACACCGGGGAGCTGTTTTTT.

This chain connects TRBV24-1 to TRBJ2-1; D is undetermined. V lost 3 bases and J 6 bases, leaving 11 bases between the germline ends. The CDR3 loop spans 14 amino acids. Germline assignment: CDR1 KGHDR and CDR2 SFDVKD. The CDR3 DNA reads as TGTGCCACCAGTGATCCCACTAAGCTCAATGAGCAGTTCTTC. Amino acid sequence: CATSDPTKLNEQFF.

This chain joins TRBV4-1 and TRBJ2-5; 13 bases match TRBD2. This CDR3 region has 16 residues. Unmatched junction bases numbered 3, after V lost 4 bases and J lost 1 base. Germline V gene sequence: CDR1 MGHRA, CDR2 YSYEKL. This CDR3 reads CASSPGLAGAQETQYF. CDR3 bases: TGCGCCAGCAGCCCCGGACTAGCGGGGGCCCAAGAGACCCAGTACTTC.

The chain carries TRBV12-3 or TRBV12-4 and TRBJ2-1, with unresolved D. This CDR3 is 13 amino acids long. Between the trimmed V and J ends, which lost 5 bases and 2 bases, there was a span of 7 bases. CDR3 in amino acids: CASSRQAYNEQFF. The CDR3 DNA sequence: TGTGCCAGCAGTCGGCAGGCCTACAATGAGCAGTTCTTC.

The V gene is TRBV1, the J gene TRBJ2-4; TRBD1, as called in the table, went unchecked against the DNA. TRBV1 has pseudogene status. The CDR3 extends over 14 amino acids. The CDR3 DNA sequence: TGCACCAGCAGCCCGGACAGGGCCAAAAACATTCAGTACTTC. It yields the protein CTSSPDRAKNIQYF.

This clonotype came up once. The CDR3 DNA is TGTGCCATCAAGGACGGCGGAAACACCATATATTTT. Translating it yields CAIKDGGNTIYF. V and J are TRBV10-3 and TRBJ1-3; no reliable D call. Germline values: CDR1 ENHRY, CDR2 SYGVKD. The CDR3 spans 12 residues. Deletions cut 7 bases from V and 4 bases from J, with 8 bases between.

This chain links TRBV5-1 with TRBJ2-1; TRBD2 aligns across 8 bases. J lost 3 bases, V lost 6 bases, and 5 bases had no gene match. The CDR3 sequence is 14 residues long. The germline V gene encodes CDR1 SGHRS and CDR2 YFSETQ. Written as DNA, the CDR3 is TGCGCCAGCAAAAGCGGGGGCTACTACAATGAGCAGTTCTTC. It encodes CASKSGGYYNEQFF.

This clonotype appeared a few times. The J gene is TRBJ2-1, the V gene TRBV20-1; TRBD2 agrees at 10 bases. V was pared by 6 bases and J by 6 bases, with 5 bases of the junction left unmatched. The CDR3 is 13 amino acids. CDR1 DFQATT and CDR2 SNEGSKA come from the germline V gene (reference sequence). The CDR3 bases are TGCAGTGCAACGGGACTAGCGATCAATGAGCAGTTCTTC. It codes for CSATGLAINEQFF.

The sample holds a few counts of this clonotype. The V and J genes are TRBV27 and TRBJ2-7; tentatively, D is TRBD2 (6 bases). Per germline, CDR1 MNHEY and CDR2 SMNVEV (reference sequence). The CDR3 is 17 amino acids. V was shortened by 2 bases and J by 2 bases, with 19 bases between the two germline ends. Here the CDR3 reads CASSLAPQSGLTYEQYF. DNA of the CDR3: TGTGCCAGCAGTTTAGCCCCACAAAGCGGGCTCACCTACGAGCAGTACTTC.

The rearrangement joins TRBV7-2 to TRBJ1-1, with D maybe TRBD1 (5 bases). From germline, CDR1 is SGHTA and CDR2 FQGNSA. Trimming shortened V by 7 bases and J by 5 bases, and 11 bases separated the two germline ends. CDR3 size: 12 residues. The CDR3 DNA sequence: TGTGCCAGCACTCAGGCAGGGACTGAAGCTTTCTTT. Its translation: CASTQAGTEAFF.

The V call is TRBV18, the J call TRBJ2-1; D remains ambiguous. The V gene's germline CDR1 is KGHSH and CDR2 LQKENI. V lost 4 bases to trimming and J lost 9 bases, with 13 bases between them. This CDR3 comprises 13 residues. As DNA, the CDR3 is TGTGCCAGCTCACAGAAGGGTTACGGTGAGCAGTTCTTC. Amino acids: CASSQKGYGEQFF.

The chain links TRBV18 to TRBJ1-5; tentatively, D is TRBD1 (5 bases). This CDR3 contains 15 residues. Trimming pared 5 bases from V and 3 bases from J, leaving 14 bases between. Germline CDR1 KGHSH, CDR2 LQKENI. CDR3 DNA sequence: TGTGCCAGCTCAAAAGGAGGGGTGATCAATCAGCCCCAGCATTTT. Translated, it gives CASSKGGVINQPQHF.

This clonotype was found a few times. The chain combines TRBV5-5 with TRBJ1-1; D gene unclear. Germline lookup yields CDR1 SGHKS and CDR2 YYEKEE (reference sequence). The CDR3 is made up of 15 amino acids. Between the trimmed V and J ends, which lost 0 bases and 0 bases, there was a span of 9 bases. The CDR3 bases are TGTGCCAGCAGCTTGGGGTGGGGTATGAACACTGAAGCTTTCTTT. It encodes CASSLGWGMNTEAFF.

This clonotype came up a few times. V usage is TRBV6-1 and J usage is TRBJ1-1; the D is unclear. V lost 3 bases to trimming and J lost 1 base, with 6 bases between them. This CDR3 is 13 amino acids long. Germline lookup yields CDR1 MNHNS and CDR2 SASEGT. The CDR3 DNA is TGTGCCAGCAGTGAGAGAGAGAACACTGAAGCTTTCTTT. Encoded protein: CASSERENTEAFF.

The gene calls are TRBV5-1 and TRBJ2-7; 9 nucleotides align to TRBD1. CDR1 is SGHRS, CDR2 YFSETQ, per germline. After removal of 3 bases from V and 2 bases from J, the junction contained 6 bases not matched to a gene. This CDR3 comprises 15 residues. The CDR3 DNA sequence: TGCGCCAGCAGCTCGGGGAGACAGGGGGCCTACGAGCAGTACTTC. Translation gives CASSSGRQGAYEQYF.

In this sample, this clonotype turned up a few times. The CDR3, as DNA: TGTGCCACCAGCAGAGAGGGACTAGCGAGCAATGAGCAGTTCTTC. Residues: CATSREGLASNEQFF. This chain joins TRBV15 and TRBJ2-1; 10 nucleotides agree with TRBD2. With V trimmed by 0 bases and J by 6 bases, 2 bases remained unmatched. Germline CDR1 reads LNHNV; CDR2 reads YYDKDF (reference sequence). This CDR3 is built from 15 residues.

This clonotype was seen once. The rearrangement links TRBV3-1 to TRBJ2-1, with 9 positions matching TRBD2. From germline, CDR1 is LGHDT and CDR2 YNNKEL (reference sequence). The CDR3 runs to 16 residues. Trimming took 1 base from V and 9 from J; bases not matched to a gene: 10. The DNA of the CDR3 is TGTGCCAGCAGCCAAGGTTCTAGCGGGATAACGGGTGAGCAGTTCTTC. This sequence encodes CASSQGSSGITGEQFF.

The chain links TRBV7-9 to TRBJ2-7; D is unclear. The CDR3 length is 12 residues. Trimming cost V 5 bases and J 4 bases, with 9 bases left between them. CDR1 SEHNR and CDR2 FQNEAQ come from the germline V gene (reference sequence). The CDR3 spells CASSKTVYEQYF. DNA of the CDR3: TGTGCCAGCAGCAAAACCGTGTACGAGCAGTACTTC.